This T cell receptor (beta chain) derives from a study of Graves' ophthalmopathy and Graves' hyperthyroidism. Points from the study as a whole: The model's prediction of ophthalmopathy progression had roughly 68% sensitivity and roughly 72% specificity.

Amplifying from RNA transcripts, the study obtained TCR beta CDR3 regions. First-round RT-PCR employed HTBI primers, with a second-round multiplex PCR after it. TCRdb called the multiplex PCR reads again in MiXCR, with one record for every CDR3 protein. The repertoire has hundreds of thousands of distinct CDR3 sequences, around 20% of them found once; the top ten carry 3%. This clonotype was seen ten or more times. Its specificity is not known. Germline CDR1 is LGHNA and CDR2 is YNFKEQ. This CDR3 contains 12 residues. V was shortened by 10 bases and J by 2 bases, with 12 bases between the two germline ends.

The chain combines TRBV4-2 with TRBJ2-7; D remains unclear. The source is a young woman with stable Graves' hyperthyroidism. Sequenced: peripheral blood. The CDR3: CANPQRTYEQYF. In DNA form, the CDR3 reads TGTGCCAATCCTCAAAGGACCTACGAGCAGTACTTC.